Below are 25 T cell receptor beta chains sequenced from a single sample in a study of blood T cells in healthy people across ages. A second PCR of 7 to 11 cycles used a sample-barcoded 5' primer and a J-beta primer mix. One entry per CDR3 protein, called by TCRdb with MiXCR from the 5' RACE reads. The sample yields 790,000 or so distinct CDR3 sequences, more than 35% seen once. What was sequenced was blood. These receptors all come from an elderly man in good health.

Regarding this clonotype: This clone may be a read error of a much larger clone one base away. The chain has TRBV12-3 or TRBV12-4 and TRBJ2-3, with D uncertain. This CDR3 spans 12 amino acids. Trimming took 6 bases from V and 2 from J, leaving 6 bases between them. CDR3 nucleotide sequence: TGTGCCAGCAGCCATTACACAGATACGCAGTATTTT. Encoded protein: CASSHYTDTQYF.

V is TRBV6-6 and J is TRBJ1-1; perhaps TRBD1 as D (6 bases). Germline loops: CDR1 MNHNY, CDR2 SVGAGI (reference sequence). Trimming took off 6 bases at V and 2 bases at J, with 16 bases between the two ends. The CDR3 contains 15 residues. This CDR3 is CASSPPGQINTEAFF. CDR3 coding DNA: TGTGCCAGCAGCCCACCCGGACAGATAAACACTGAAGCTTTCTTT.

The chain uses TRBV6-2 or TRBV6-3 and TRBJ2-2, with 9 bases that match TRBD1. CDR3 size: 15 residues. CDR1 and CDR2 (germline): MNHEY, SVGEGT. V trimming: 6 bases; J trimming: 5 bases; junction bases outside the gene matches: 7. The CDR3 DNA follows: TGTGCCAGCAGACCGACAGGGGGAAAGACCGGGGAGCTGTTTTTT. Protein product: CASRPTGGKTGELFF.

The V call is TRBV5-6, the J call TRBJ2-5; D remains unclear. From germline, CDR1 is SGHDT and CDR2 YYEEEE. V was pared by 5 bases and J by 5 bases, with 13 bases between. The CDR3 contains 13 residues. CDR3 DNA: TGTGCCAGCAGTTTCGCAGGTTCCGAGACCCAGTACTTC. This codes for CASSFAGSETQYF.

A few counts support this clonotype. The V gene is TRBV2, the J gene TRBJ1-3; D call uncertain. The V gene's germline CDR1 is SNHLY and CDR2 FYNNEI. V was pared by 2 bases and J by 0 bases, with 5 bases between. The CDR3 covers 14 residues. CDR3 in DNA: TGTGCCAGCAGTGAACACCCCTCTGGAAACACCATATATTTT. Translating it yields CASSEHPSGNTIYF.

The rearrangement joins TRBV9 to TRBJ2-1; D remains ambiguous. CDR1 SGDLS and CDR2 YYNGEE come from the germline V gene. V was shortened by 0 bases and J by 8 bases, with 21 bases between the two germline ends. This CDR3 spans 17 amino acids. The CDR3 DNA reads TGTGCCAGCAGCGTAGCCTCGTACCTTCCCATAGAGGATGAGCAGTTCTTC. This gives the protein CASSVASYLPIEDEQFF.

V and J are TRBV28 and TRBJ2-7; 9 nucleotides line up with TRBD1. The CDR3 spans 16 residues. The J segment lost 3 bases and the V segment lost 5 bases, leaving 11 bases of the junction unmatched. Per germline, CDR1 MDHEN and CDR2 SYDVKM. The CDR3 is CASSPPPGQGDYEQYF. The CDR3 DNA reads as TGTGCCAGCAGTCCACCACCGGGACAGGGTGACTACGAGCAGTACTTC.

The rearrangement joins TRBV6-1 to TRBJ1-2; a weak D match, TRBD1 (6 bases). CDR1 is MNHNS and CDR2 is SASEGT in the germline V gene. The CDR3 loop spans 11 amino acids. V lost 4 bases, J lost 12 bases, and 12 bases lay in between. The CDR3 region is CASSGGLAHTF. The CDR3 nucleotides read TGTGCCAGCAGTGGGGGGCTGGCACACACCTTC.

Concerning this clonotype: Given a much more abundant clone one base away, this may be a read error. The genes are TRBV12-3 or TRBV12-4 and TRBJ2-1, with 11 bases identical to TRBD2. This CDR3 comprises 15 residues. The CDR3 spells CAGSLTSGRQIEQFF. CDR3 coding DNA: TGTGCCGGCAGTTTAACTAGCGGGAGACAGATTGAGCAGTTCTTC.

This chain links TRBV7-2 with TRBJ2-1; 7 bases fit TRBD2. J lost 4 bases, V lost 4 bases, and 13 bases had no gene match. Germline loops: CDR1 SGHTA, CDR2 FQGNSA. The CDR3 extends over 17 amino acids. CDR3 loop: CASSSGVILAKYNEQFF. CDR3 bases: TGTGCCAGCAGCTCCGGGGTAATACTAGCGAAATACAATGAGCAGTTCTTC.

This clonotype showed up just a few times. The CDR3 here is CSVEDASGPTQYF. The CDR3 DNA reads as TGCAGCGTTGAAGACGCGTCCGGGCCTACGCAGTATTTT. The chain recombines TRBV29-1 with TRBJ2-3; D is undetermined. This CDR3 contains 13 residues. V was cut by 0 bases and J by 8 bases, with 12 bases left in between. In germline, CDR1 is SQVTM, CDR2 ANQGSEA.

This sequence joins TRBV6-2 or TRBV6-3 and TRBJ1-5; D uncertain. The CDR3 has 13 residues. Germline CDR1 MNHEY, CDR2 SVGEGT. V was clipped by 5 bases and J by 6 bases, with 11 bases between them. This CDR3 reads CASSGVVSQPQHF. The CDR3 bases are TGTGCCAGCAGTGGGGTGGTCAGTCAGCCCCAGCATTTT.

On this clonotype: One junction end does not reproduce the germline sequence, and a read error may be involved. V and J are TRBV12-3 or TRBV12-4 and TRBJ2-3; TRBD2 matches 7 bases. The CDR3 has 14 amino acids. CDR3 amino acids: CASSFGGGGDMQYF. CDR3 bases: TGTGCCAGCAGTTTTGGGGGGGGAGGAGATATGCAGTATTTT.

This clonotype was counted once. The chain has TRBV20-1 and TRBJ1-5, with TRBD1 matching over 9 bases. The CDR3 sequence is 14 residues long. After removal of 5 bases from V and 6 bases from J, the junction contained 8 bases not matched to a gene. Germline-derived CDR1 and CDR2 are DFQATT and SNEGSKA (reference sequence). The DNA for the CDR3 is TGCAGTGCTCAGCACAGGGGGCAAGCTCAGCCCCAGCATTTT. Amino acids: CSAQHRGQAQPQHF.

The rearrangement joins TRBV28 to TRBJ2-3; D is possibly TRBD2 (6 bases). Trimming took 8 bases from V and 4 from J, leaving 13 bases between them. The CDR3 extends over 13 amino acids. In germline, CDR1 is MDHEN, CDR2 SYDVKM. The CDR3 reads CASDRVAADTQYF. CDR3 nucleotides: TGTGCCAGCGATAGGGTAGCGGCAGATACGCAGTATTTT. The whole variable domain, filled in from reference TRBV28 and TRBJ2-3, reads DVKVTQSSRYLVKRTGEKVFLECVQDMDHENMFWYRQDPGLGLRLIYFSYDVKMKEKGDIPEGYSVSREKKERFSLILESASTNQTSMYLCASDRVAADTQYFGPGTRLTVL.

The CDR3 sequence: CASGKGGSDEQYF. Written as DNA, the CDR3 is TGTGCCAGTGGGAAAGGGGGCAGCGACGAGCAGTACTTC. The V gene is TRBV27, the J gene TRBJ2-5; 7 positions match TRBD1. The closer fit of TRBJ2-7 to the DNA end suggests the J call may be wrong. The CDR3 has 13 residues. Germline CDR1 is MNHEY and CDR2 is SMNVEV (reference sequence).

This clonotype was seen repeatedly, ten times or more. The rearrangement links TRBV29-1 to TRBJ2-1; D remains unclear. V was shortened by 2 bases and J by 6 bases, with 8 bases between the two germline ends. This CDR3 spans 12 amino acids. Germline values: CDR1 SQVTM, CDR2 ANQGSEA. In DNA, the CDR3 is TGCAGCGTTGAATACGGGTCCAATGAGCAGTTCTTC. Its protein is CSVEYGSNEQFF.

The CDR3 protein is CSARDPGTDTGELFF. The DNA for the CDR3 is TGCAGTGCTAGAGACCCCGGGACGGACACCGGGGAGCTGTTTTTT. V and J are TRBV20-1 and TRBJ2-2; D is tentatively TRBD1 or TRBD2 (5 bases each). CDR1 is DFQATT and CDR2 is SNEGSKA in the germline V gene (reference sequence). V was pared by 0 bases and J by 3 bases, with 11 bases between. This CDR3 has 15 amino acids.

A word on this clonotype: The junction shows a germline mismatch at one end, possibly a read error. The rearrangement uses TRBV5-8 and TRBJ1-2, with 7 bases that match TRBD1. Germline V gene data show CDR1 as SGHTS and CDR2 as YDEGEE. The CDR3 spans 15 residues. The CDR3 DNA sequence: TGTGCCAGTAGCTTGGGCGTTGGGACAGAAGAGGACTACACCTTC. Its translation: CASSLGVGTEEDYTF.

This clonotype was detected only once. The chain links TRBV6-5 to TRBJ2-3, with D unresolved. Germline-derived CDR1 and CDR2 are MNHEY and SVGAGI. The ends were cut back, 5 bases at V and 0 bases at J, with 6 bases in the middle. This CDR3 comprises 13 residues. DNA of the CDR3: TGTGCCAGCAGTGCCGATAGCACAGATACGCAGTATTTT. Its protein product is CASSADSTDTQYF.

This clonotype has a handful of counts. The chain uses TRBV7-3 and TRBJ2-2; a possible D gene is TRBD2 (6 bases). The CDR3 loop spans 15 amino acids. Germline V gene lookup returns CDR1 SGHTA and CDR2 FQGTGA. V lost 5 bases and J 2 bases, leaving 12 bases between the germline ends. DNA for the CDR3: TGTGCCAGCAGCGAGGGGACTGCCAACACCGGGGAGCTGTTTTTT. It encodes CASSEGTANTGELFF.

This clonotype was seen a handful of times. V usage is TRBV18 and J usage is TRBJ2-7; perhaps TRBD1 as D (6 bases). The germline V and J ends were trimmed by 4 bases and 6 bases, with 16 bases remaining between them. CDR3 length: 14 residues. CDR1 KGHSH and CDR2 LQKENI come from the germline V gene. The CDR3 region has the DNA TGTGCCAGCTCACTACGACAGGACCAAGCCGAGCAGTACTTC. Translated, it gives CASSLRQDQAEQYF.

This rearrangement joins TRBV10-3 to TRBJ2-2; TRBD1 matches 9 bases. V trimming: 6 bases; J trimming: 5 bases; junction bases outside the gene matches: 7. The CDR3 spans 15 residues. Germline CDR1 reads ENHRY; CDR2 reads SYGVKD. CDR3 region: CAIRQQGARTGELFF. The CDR3 region has the DNA TGTGCCATCAGGCAACAGGGGGCGCGGACCGGGGAGCTGTTTTTT.

This chain uses TRBV5-1 with TRBJ2-2; 7 positions match TRBD1. The junction had 2 bases not matched to a gene; V was cut back by 2 bases and J by 4 bases. CDR3 length: 14 residues. CDR1 SGHRS and CDR2 YFSETQ come from the germline V gene. The CDR3 loop is CASSFDRATGELFF. Here the CDR3 DNA reads TGCGCCAGCAGCTTTGACAGGGCCACCGGGGAGCTGTTTTTT.

The rearrangement links TRBV30 to TRBJ2-1, with TRBD2 matching over 9 bases. The CDR3 is 16 residues long. Germline V lookup: CDR1 GTSNPN, CDR2 SVGIG (reference sequence). Trimming took 3 bases from V and 9 from J; bases not matched to a gene: 15. For the CDR3, the DNA is TGTGCCTGGAGGAAGAGCGGTAGCGGGAGTAAGGGTGAGCAGTTCTTC. It codes for CAWRKSGSGSKGEQFF.